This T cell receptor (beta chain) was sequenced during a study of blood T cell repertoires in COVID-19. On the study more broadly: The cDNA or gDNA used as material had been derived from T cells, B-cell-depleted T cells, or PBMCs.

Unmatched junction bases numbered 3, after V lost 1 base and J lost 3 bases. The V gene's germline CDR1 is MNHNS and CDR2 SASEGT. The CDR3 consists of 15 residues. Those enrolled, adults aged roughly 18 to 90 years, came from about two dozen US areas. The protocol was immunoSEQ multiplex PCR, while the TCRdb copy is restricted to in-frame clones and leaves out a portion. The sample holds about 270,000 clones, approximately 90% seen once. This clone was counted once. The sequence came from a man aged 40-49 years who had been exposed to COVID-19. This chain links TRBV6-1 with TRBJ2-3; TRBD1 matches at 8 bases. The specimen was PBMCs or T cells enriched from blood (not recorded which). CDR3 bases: TGTGCCAGCAGTGAAGAGGGACAGGTTACAGATACGCAGTATTTT. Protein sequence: CASSEEGQVTDTQYF.